This T cell receptor beta chain was observed in a study of Tregs in tolerant kidney transplant recipients. General observations from the study: Few patients were studied, so findings need validation in larger groups. Changing PCR primers prevented nucleotide comparison between some patients' samples.

Related graft donors supplied nonmyeloablative bone marrow transplants, and mixed chimerism was transient. CD4+CD25+CD127- Tregs, CD4+CD25- non-Tregs, CD4 and CD8 cells were sorted. In regard to this clone: What it binds is not known. The read falls 3 residues short of the CDR3 end, and the missing part is taken from the germline J gene.

Sequenced by immunoSEQ multiplex PCR; TCRdb stores in-frame clones only, minus some. The sample's table shows about 15,000 clones. V lost 1 base and J lost 2; bases outside the gene matches: 5. Germline V lookup: CDR1 DFQATT, CDR2 SNEGSKA (reference sequence). CDR3 length: 16 residues. This receptor was obtained from a human patient who received a combined kidney and bone marrow transplant. The graft donor may account for some of the T cells. The J gene is TRBJ2-5, the V gene TRBV20-1, with 12 bases fitting TRBD1. Sample: CD4+ T cells from blood (PBMCs), taken 12 months after the transplant. The sequenced CDR3 bases are TGCAGTGCTAGAGCTGGGGACAGGGGGCGGCAAGAGACC. This codes for CSARAGDRGRQET. The whole CDR3 protein is CSARAGDRGRQETQYF.